This TCR beta chain was identified in a study of CD8 T cells in Susac syndrome. Random hexamers were used to reverse transcribe an amount of about 0.45 to 1 ug RNA. An immunoSEQ multiplex PCR generated amplified TCR beta CDR3 products spanning 54 Vbeta and 13 Jbeta. Each CDR3 protein is one row after TCRdb ran MiXCR on the immunoSEQ multiplex PCR reads. The profile shows a few hundred thousand distinct CDR3 sequences, approximately 85% of them singletons. From blood CD8+ and CD4+ T cells, TCR beta sequences were generated. Negative isolation was used for CD8+ and CD4+ T cells, and FACS enrichment was applied to TEMRA cells. In the case of this clonotype: Antigen unknown.

General study points: As acknowledged by the study, its TCR sequencing and HLA analysis included a relatively small number of individuals.

Germline V CDR1 and CDR2: SGHDT, YYEEEE. The V and J ends lost 2 bases and 7 bases respectively, with 9 bases between them. The CDR3 has 12 amino acids. This sequence joins TRBV5-6 and TRBJ1-1; D gene uncertain. Source material: CD8+ T cells from PBMCs. The receptor was derived from a human donor with multiple sclerosis. CDR3 coding DNA: TGTGCCAGCAGCTTCACCGGGGTTGAAGCTTTCTTT. This codes for CASSFTGVEAFF.